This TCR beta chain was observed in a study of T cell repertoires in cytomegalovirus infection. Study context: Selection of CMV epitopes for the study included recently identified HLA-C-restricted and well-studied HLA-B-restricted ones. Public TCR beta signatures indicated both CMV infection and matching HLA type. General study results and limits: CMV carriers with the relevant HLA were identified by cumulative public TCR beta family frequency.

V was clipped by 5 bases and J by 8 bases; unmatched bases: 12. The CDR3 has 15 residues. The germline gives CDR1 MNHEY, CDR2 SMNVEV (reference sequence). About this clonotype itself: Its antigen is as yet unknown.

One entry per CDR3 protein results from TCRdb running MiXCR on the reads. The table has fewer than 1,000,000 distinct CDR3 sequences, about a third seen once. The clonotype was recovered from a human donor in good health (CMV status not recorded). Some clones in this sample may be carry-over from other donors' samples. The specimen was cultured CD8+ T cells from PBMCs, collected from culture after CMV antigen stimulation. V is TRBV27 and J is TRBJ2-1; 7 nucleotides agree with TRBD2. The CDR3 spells CASSTDWGGGYEQFF. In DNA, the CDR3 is TGTGCCAGCAGTACAGACTGGGGGGGAGGCTATGAGCAGTTCTTC.